This entry lists 26 T cell receptor beta chains sequenced from one sample in a study of T-cell reconstitution after alpha-beta-depleted transplantation in children. Unique molecular identifiers were incorporated during preparation of the TCRbeta library. From the PCR reads, TCRdb called clonotypes with MiXCR, one entry per CDR3 protein. The sample records about 300,000 distinct CDR3 sequences, less than 9.5% being singletons. These receptors have no known antigen. Findings and caveats of the study: T-cell counts and diversity at one year following transplant were attributed mainly to newly produced T cells.

Sequenced material: peripheral blood, taken 360 days after TCRalphabeta/CD19-depleted stem cell transplant. The receptors shown here come from a female patient between 2 and 15 years old who had a stem cell transplant for Fanconi anemia, so the T cells may come from the graft donor.

V is TRBV10-3 and J is TRBJ1-1; D may be TRBD1 (6 bases). Between the trimmed V and J ends, which lost 5 bases and 0 bases, there was a span of 13 bases. Germline loops: CDR1 ENHRY, CDR2 SYGVKD. The CDR3 contains 15 residues. CDR3 nucleotide sequence: TGTGCCATCAGTCTTACTACAGGGATGAACACTGAAGCTTTCTTT. This codes for CAISLTTGMNTEAFF.

This clonotype appeared many times. This sequence joins TRBV2 and TRBJ1-5; TRBD1 aligns across 7 bases. The J segment lost 5 bases and the V segment lost 4 bases, leaving 5 bases of the junction unmatched. The CDR3 runs 14 residues. The germline gives CDR1 SNHLY, CDR2 FYNNEI. CDR3 amino acids: CASSADRADQPQHF. CDR3 DNA: TGTGCCAGCAGTGCCGACAGGGCAGATCAGCCCCAGCATTTT.

This clonotype appeared a few times. The chain recombines TRBV28 with TRBJ2-7; 7 bases map to TRBD2. The V and J ends lost 2 bases and 3 bases, in that order; junction bases with no gene match: 7. The CDR3 has 15 amino acids. In germline, CDR1 is MDHEN, CDR2 SYDVKM. The CDR3 DNA is TGTGCCAGCAGTTTAGGGGGGGTTGGTGTCTACGAGCAGTACTTC. Translation: CASSLGGVGVYEQYF. The full variable domain, completed using reference TRBV28 and TRBJ2-7, is DVKVTQSSRYLVKRTGEKVFLECVQDMDHENMFWYRQDPGLGLRLIYFSYDVKMKEKGDIPEGYSVSREKKERFSLILESASTNQTSMYLCASSLGGVGVYEQYFGPGTRLTVT.

A few counts support this clonotype. This sequence joins TRBV6-2 or TRBV6-3 and TRBJ2-2; D possibly corresponds to TRBD1 (5 bases). The germline V gene has CDR1 MNHEY and CDR2 SVGEGT. The V end was cut by 6 bases, the J end by 4 bases, with 15 bases between. The CDR3 totals 15 residues. The CDR3, as DNA: TGTGCCAGCAGCCGGACCACCACAGGCACCGGGGAGCTGTTTTTT. It encodes CASSRTTTGTGELFF.

This clonotype appeared many times. This sequence joins TRBV9 and TRBJ2-1; the D gene is possibly TRBD2 (5 bases). This CDR3 has 19 residues. Germline lookup yields CDR1 SGDLS and CDR2 YYNGEE. Trimming cost V 0 bases and J 0 bases, with 19 bases left between them. The CDR3 spells CASSVAVGRGSSSYNEQFF. The CDR3 DNA follows: TGTGCCAGCAGCGTAGCAGTCGGACGGGGTTCGAGCTCCTACAATGAGCAGTTCTTC.

In this sample, this clonotype turned up many times. The V gene is TRBV5-1, the J gene TRBJ2-1, with 13 bases identical to TRBD2. Germline V gene sequence: CDR1 SGHRS, CDR2 YFSETQ. The V and J ends lost 1 base and 9 bases, in that order; junction bases with no gene match: 7. CDR3 length: 16 residues. The CDR3 DNA sequence: TGCGCCAGCAGCTTGCCGACTAGCGGGGGGTTAGGTGAGCAGTTCTTC. Translation: CASSLPTSGGLGEQFF.

This clonotype was recorded at least ten times. CDR3 amino acids: CASSLSFSYNEQFF. CDR3 DNA sequence: TGTGCCAGCAGTTTATCGTTCTCCTACAATGAGCAGTTCTTC. J is TRBJ2-1 and V is TRBV27; D call uncertain. From germline, CDR1 is MNHEY and CDR2 SMNVEV (reference sequence). This CDR3 is built from 14 residues. Trimming pared 0 bases from V and 0 bases from J, leaving 3 bases between.

In its sample, this clonotype was seen many times. V usage is TRBV9 and J usage is TRBJ2-7, with 7 bases fitting TRBD2. The CDR3 totals 16 residues. The germline V gene encodes CDR1 SGDLS and CDR2 YYNGEE. With V trimmed by 3 bases and J by 0 bases, 9 bases remained unmatched. CDR3 amino acids: CASSDDPAGASYEQYF. Written as DNA, the CDR3 is TGTGCCAGCAGCGACGATCCGGCGGGAGCCTCCTACGAGCAGTACTTC.

There are many counts of this clonotype. This chain links TRBV29-1 with TRBJ1-2; D perhaps matches TRBD1 (6 bases). The CDR3 is made up of 12 amino acids. Trimming pared 6 bases from V and 4 bases from J, leaving 12 bases between. Germline CDR1 is SQVTM and CDR2 is ANQGSEA. Here the CDR3 DNA reads TGCAGCGTACAGGGTATTGTCTATGGCTACACCTTC. This sequence encodes CSVQGIVYGYTF.

V and J are TRBV28 and TRBJ2-7; D not certain. The CDR3 has 11 residues. Trimming cost V 6 bases and J 4 bases, with 7 bases left between them. Germline assignment: CDR1 MDHEN and CDR2 SYDVKM. The CDR3 nucleotides are TGTGCCAGCAGCAATGCGTACGAGCAGTACTTC. Protein product: CASSNAYEQYF.

This clonotype was found a few times. The chain has TRBV25-1 and TRBJ1-2, with a tentative D call TRBD1 (5 bases). Germline CDR1 MGHDK, CDR2 SYGVNS. Trimming shortened V by 1 base and J by 7 bases, and 13 bases separated the two germline ends. This CDR3 region has 14 residues. Here the CDR3 DNA reads TGTGCCAGCAGTGAATGGAGGACATCGGGTGGCTACACCTTC. Translation: CASSEWRTSGGYTF.

V and J are TRBV5-1 and TRBJ1-2; weak D call: TRBD1 (5 bases). In germline, CDR1 is SGHRS, CDR2 YFSETQ. CDR3 length: 13 amino acids. Between the trimmed V and J ends, which lost 2 bases and 6 bases, there was a span of 11 bases. CDR3 region: CASSFRRGDGYTF. The CDR3 DNA follows: TGCGCCAGCAGCTTCCGGAGAGGGGATGGCTACACCTTC.

This clonotype was seen ten or more times. The chain has TRBV7-2 and TRBJ1-2; weak D call: TRBD1 (5 bases). The V end lost 10 bases, the J end lost 7 bases, and 16 bases lay between the germline ends. This CDR3 region has 12 residues. Germline values: CDR1 SGHTA, CDR2 FQGNSA. The DNA of the CDR3 is TGTGCCACCCGGGACCGACCTAGTGGCTACACCTTC. Translating it yields CATRDRPSGYTF. The entire variable domain, with the rest obtained from reference TRBV7-2 and TRBJ1-2, is as follows: GAGVSQSPSNKVTEKGKDVELRCDPISGHTALYWYRQSLGQGLEFLIYFQGNSAPDKSGLPSDRFSAERTGGSVSTLTIQRTQQEDSAVYLCATRDRPSGYTFGSGTRLTVV.

This clonotype was detected many times. The V gene is TRBV15, the J gene TRBJ2-2; D perhaps matches TRBD2 (5 bases). V was clipped by 5 bases and J by 6 bases, with 10 bases between them. Germline V gene sequence: CDR1 LNHNV, CDR2 YYDKDF (reference sequence). This CDR3 contains 13 residues. The CDR3 protein is CATSRRSAGELFF. The CDR3 nucleotides read TGTGCCACCAGCCGGAGGTCGGCCGGGGAGCTGTTTTTT.

This clonotype was detected a few times. This chain connects TRBV3-1 to TRBJ2-7; a weak D match, TRBD1 (5 bases). CDR1 is LGHDT, CDR2 YNNKEL, per germline (reference sequence). V gave up 0 bases and J gave up 4 bases, with 19 bases separating them. The CDR3 is 17 residues long. The CDR3 region has the DNA TGTGCCAGCAGCCAAGATCGTACAGGCAGGGTGGAGTACGAGCAGTACTTC. It codes for CASSQDRTGRVEYEQYF.

This clonotype showed up just a few times. The V call is TRBV9, the J call TRBJ2-3; 9 bases line up with TRBD2. Germline CDR1 and CDR2: SGDLS and YYNGEE. V gave up 6 bases and J gave up 0 bases; unmatched junction bases: 5. The CDR3 spans 15 residues. The CDR3 region is CASKRGGGSTDTQYF. In nucleotides, the CDR3 is TGTGCCAGCAAGCGCGGGGGGGGAAGCACAGATACGCAGTATTTT.

This clonotype was observed many times. This rearrangement joins TRBV14 to TRBJ1-1, with 7 bases matching TRBD1. Germline assignment: CDR1 SGHDN and CDR2 FVKESK. The CDR3 has 15 amino acids. Losses at the gene ends were 5 bases for V and 4 bases for J; bases not matched to a gene: 10. CDR3 loop: CASSRQGSIRTEAFF. The CDR3 DNA reads as TGTGCCAGCAGCAGACAGGGTTCGATTCGCACTGAAGCTTTCTTT.

V and J are TRBV7-6 and TRBJ2-3, with 12 positions matching TRBD2. The CDR3 is 19 amino acids. Trimming took 2 bases from V and 0 from J; bases not matched to a gene: 9. In germline, CDR1 is SGHVS, CDR2 FNYEAQ. The CDR3 DNA follows: TGTGCCAGCAGCTTAAGGGGACTAGCGGGCCCCTTTAGCACAGATACGCAGTATTTT. As protein: CASSLRGLAGPFSTDTQYF.

This clonotype occurred a few times. The genes are TRBV6-2 or TRBV6-3 and TRBJ2-4; D ambiguous. The CDR3 has 13 amino acids. Deletions cut 9 bases from V and 0 bases from J, with 9 bases between. Per the germline V gene, CDR1 is MNHEY and CDR2 is SVGEGT. The CDR3 DNA sequence: TGTGCCAGTTGGGGTTTAGCCAAAAACATTCAGTACTTC. Amino acid sequence: CASWGLAKNIQYF.

This clonotype turned up a few times. V gene TRBV20-1 combines with J gene TRBJ2-7, with 9 bases that match TRBD2. This CDR3 comprises 14 residues. Germline V gene sequence: CDR1 DFQATT, CDR2 SNEGSKA (reference sequence). Germline trimming cut 6 bases from V and 2 bases from J; bases unmatched to any gene: 8. The CDR3 spells CSAVRREGAYEQYF. CDR3 coding DNA: TGCAGTGCCGTAAGGCGGGAGGGGGCCTACGAGCAGTACTTC.

The chain has TRBV6-4 and TRBJ2-1; TRBD2 agrees at 9 bases. The J segment lost 5 bases and the V segment lost 2 bases, leaving 7 bases of the junction unmatched. From germline, CDR1 is MRHNA and CDR2 SNTAGT. The CDR3 totals 16 residues. CDR3 nucleotides: TGTGCCAGCAGTGACGGCTTAGCGGGAGACCACAATGAGCAGTTCTTC. Translated: CASSDGLAGDHNEQFF.

To note about this clonotype: A much larger clone lies one base from this, so it may be a read error. This chain uses TRBV20-1 with TRBJ1-1; 12 bases align to TRBD1. The germline gives CDR1 DFQATT, CDR2 SNEGSKA (reference sequence). The CDR3 is 15 residues long. CDR3 coding DNA: TGCAGTTCTAGAGGGGACAGGGGGCTATACACTGAAGCTTTCTTT. Encoded protein: CSSRGDRGLYTEAFF.

This clonotype was seen many times. The chain links TRBV20-1 to TRBJ1-2, with unresolved D. The CDR3 contains 13 residues. V was clipped by 1 base and J by 0 bases, with 6 bases between them. Germline-derived CDR1 and CDR2 are DFQATT and SNEGSKA (reference sequence). The CDR3 DNA reads as TGCAGTGCTAGAGGGAGAGCTAACTATGGCTACACCTTC. It specifies CSARGRANYGYTF.

At least ten counts were recorded for this clonotype. The chain carries TRBV25-1 and TRBJ2-5; 9 bases are shared with TRBD1. In germline, CDR1 is MGHDK, CDR2 SYGVNS. There are 14 residues in the CDR3. V dropped 4 bases and J dropped 5; count of bases not matched to a gene: 5. CDR3 residues: CASSAGQGLETQYF. The CDR3 DNA is TGTGCCAGCAGTGCGGGACAGGGTTTGGAGACCCAGTACTTC.

The chain uses TRBV19 and TRBJ1-1; TRBD1 agrees at 8 bases. The CDR3 has 16 amino acids. Germline assignment: CDR1 LNHDA and CDR2 SQIVND (reference sequence). After removal of 3 bases from V and 3 bases from J, the junction contained 9 bases not matched to a gene. CDR3 residues: CASSILTATGDTEAFF. As DNA, the CDR3 is TGTGCCAGTAGTATCCTCACCGCGACAGGGGACACTGAAGCTTTCTTT.

The sample holds many counts of this clonotype. The rearrangement uses TRBV20-1 and TRBJ2-5; the match to TRBD1 covers 7 bases. V was clipped by 4 bases and J by 1 base; unmatched bases: 3. The CDR3 extends over 13 amino acids. The germline gives CDR1 DFQATT, CDR2 SNEGSKA (reference sequence). Here the CDR3 reads CSANRDSQETQYF. CDR3 in DNA: TGCAGTGCTAACCGGGACAGCCAAGAGACCCAGTACTTC.